Shown below are 14 T cell receptor beta chains from a single sample sequenced in a study of technical replicates of blood from a few donors. Here immunoSEQ multiplex PCR was the method, and the copy in TCRdb shows in-frame clones only, minus some. The table shows some 74,000 clones, with around nine tenths occurring only once. Sequenced sample: T cells isolated from PBMCs. These receptors originate from a human donor in good health.

The J gene is TRBJ2-1, the V gene TRBV18; TRBD2 is a possible D gene (5 bases). Germline V gene data show CDR1 as KGHSH and CDR2 as LQKENI. V dropped 4 bases and J dropped 6 bases, with 7 bases sitting between them. The CDR3 has 12 residues. This CDR3 reads CASSRESNEQFF. The CDR3 region has the DNA TGTGCCAGCTCACGGGAGTCCAATGAGCAGTTCTTC. The entire variable domain, with the rest obtained from reference TRBV18 and TRBJ2-1, is as follows: NAGVMQNPRHLVRRRGQEARLRCSPMKGHSHVYWYRQLPEEGLKFMVYLQKENIIDESGMPKERFSAEFPKEGPSILRIQQVVRGDSAAYFCASSRESNEQFFGPGTRLTVL.

CDR3 amino acids: CATSRGNRIPNQPQHF. The CDR3 nucleotides are TGTGCCACCAGCAGAGGGAACAGGATCCCCAATCAGCCCCAGCATTTT. The V gene is TRBV15, the J gene TRBJ1-5; D is perhaps TRBD1 (5 bases). The germline CDR1 and CDR2 sequences are LNHNV and YYDKDF (reference sequence). This CDR3 is 16 amino acids long. The V and J ends lost 1 base and 3 bases respectively, with 13 bases between them.

V is TRBV14 and J is TRBJ2-2; a possible D gene is TRBD1 (6 bases). Trimming stripped 2 bases from V and 4 bases from J, with 11 bases between. Germline-derived CDR1 and CDR2 are SGHDN and FVKESK. The CDR3 is 15 amino acids. The CDR3 DNA follows: TGTGCCAGCAGCCAAAGGGACATTTTCACCGGGGAGCTGTTTTTT. Protein product: CASSQRDIFTGELFF. The full variable domain, with the rest looked up from reference TRBV14 and TRBJ2-2, is EAGVTQFPSHSVIEKGQTVTLRCDPISGHDNLYWYRRVMGKEIKFLLHFVKESKQDESGMPNNRFLAERTGGTYSTLKVQPAELEDSGVYFCASSQRDIFTGELFFGEGSRLTVL.

V and J are TRBV7-3 and TRBJ2-3; TRBD2 matches 7 bases. The junction had 7 bases not matched to a gene; V was cut back by 2 bases and J by 2 bases. From germline, CDR1 is SGHTA and CDR2 FQGTGA. This CDR3 region has 16 residues. In nucleotides, the CDR3 is TGTGCCAGCAGCTTATATGGGGGAGGGGTCACAGATACGCAGTATTTT. Residues: CASSLYGGGVTDTQYF.

This clone was counted a single time. The rearrangement links TRBV7-3 to TRBJ2-1; D gene uncertain. The CDR3 is 15 amino acids. V shed 2 bases and J shed 0 bases, with 8 bases lying between them. Germline loops: CDR1 SGHTA, CDR2 FQGTGA. The CDR3 is CASSLLPGSYNEQFF. In DNA, the CDR3 is TGTGCCAGCAGCTTATTACCGGGCTCCTACAATGAGCAGTTCTTC.

This chain joins TRBV7-9 and TRBJ2-5; possibly TRBD2 for D (6 bases). V was cut by 5 bases and J by 2 bases, with 15 bases left in between. From germline, CDR1 is SEHNR and CDR2 FQNEAQ (reference sequence). The CDR3 totals 15 residues. CDR3 nucleotides: TGTGCCAGCAGCCCCTCCTTGGGACTGCAAGAGACCCAGTACTTC. It is translated as CASSPSLGLQETQYF.

CDR3 DNA sequence: TGTGCCAGTAGTCTCTCTAGTGGGACAGGGTTCAATGAGCAGTTCTTC. Protein: CASSLSSGTGFNEQFF. The chain has TRBV19 and TRBJ2-1, with 9 nucleotides matching TRBD1. The V gene's germline CDR1 is LNHDA and CDR2 SQIVND (reference sequence). The CDR3 is made up of 16 amino acids. With V trimmed by 5 bases and J by 6 bases, 11 bases remained unmatched.

The chain carries TRBV28 and TRBJ1-2; unclear D gene. Trimming pared 3 bases from V and 0 bases from J, leaving 5 bases between. This CDR3 has 13 residues. CDR1 is MDHEN, CDR2 SYDVKM, per germline. CDR3 amino acids: CASSFAANYGYTF. DNA of the CDR3: TGTGCCAGCAGTTTCGCAGCTAACTATGGCTACACCTTC.

J is TRBJ2-2 and V is TRBV2; a weak D match, TRBD1 (6 bases). The germline V gene has CDR1 SNHLY and CDR2 FYNNEI. V was shortened by 1 base and J by 1 base, with 10 bases between the two germline ends. The CDR3 runs 16 residues. CDR3 in amino acids: CASSEDQGMNTGELFF. The CDR3 DNA reads TGTGCCAGCAGTGAAGACCAGGGGATGAACACCGGGGAGCTGTTTTTT.

J is TRBJ1-3 and V is TRBV9, with D possibly TRBD1 on 6 matching bases. CDR3 size: 16 residues. The V and J ends lost 0 bases and 0 bases respectively, with 10 bases between them. CDR1 is SGDLS, CDR2 YYNGEE, per germline. CDR3 in DNA: TGTGCCAGCAGCGTAGCTACAGGGCTCTCTGGAAACACCATATATTTT. It codes for CASSVATGLSGNTIYF.

The chain is built from TRBV29-1 and TRBJ2-3, with a weak D call TRBD1 (6 bases). Per germline, CDR1 SQVTM and CDR2 ANQGSEA. Trimming stripped 5 bases from V and 0 bases from J, with 9 bases between. The CDR3 covers 13 residues. CDR3 protein: CSVRGQSTDTQYF. The CDR3 DNA is TGCAGCGTTCGAGGACAGAGCACAGATACGCAGTATTTT.

The rearrangement uses TRBV10-3 and TRBJ1-5; possible D gene TRBD1, 5 bases. This CDR3 comprises 16 residues. Germline values: CDR1 ENHRY, CDR2 SYGVKD. Between the trimmed V and J ends, which lost 2 bases and 0 bases, there was a span of 11 bases. The DNA of the CDR3 is TGTGCCATCAGTGAGAGGAGGGGCGATAGCAATCAGCCCCAGCATTTT. It specifies CAISERRGDSNQPQHF.

The chain couples TRBV30 to TRBJ2-1, with 11 bases that match TRBD2. This CDR3 has 14 residues. The junction had 0 bases not matched to a gene; V was cut back by 3 bases and J by 2 bases. Germline CDR1 and CDR2: GTSNPN and SVGIG (reference sequence). The CDR3 sequence: CAWRTSGAYNEQFF. The CDR3 nucleotides are TGTGCCTGGAGGACTAGCGGGGCCTACAATGAGCAGTTCTTC.

This rearrangement joins TRBV7-2 to TRBJ2-5, with 10 bases that match TRBD2. The CDR3 spans 18 residues. Germline-derived CDR1 and CDR2 are SGHTA and FQGNSA. Germline trimming cut 2 bases from V and 0 bases from J; bases unmatched to any gene: 9. CDR3 sequence: CASSLPPGLARYQETQYF. In DNA form, the CDR3 reads TGTGCCAGCAGCTTACCTCCGGGACTAGCGCGGTACCAAGAGACCCAGTACTTC.